These 22 T cell receptor beta chains were sequenced from one sample in a study of T cells after yellow fever vaccination. One entry per CDR3 protein, called by TCRdb with MiXCR from the 5' RACE reads. Of 250,000 to 350,000 distinct CDR3 sequences listed, around 6.8% are singletons. This sample comprised PBMCs, obtained around 45 days after the first yellow fever vaccination. These receptors all stem from a man between 18 and 35 years old who received the YFV17D yellow fever vaccine.

J is TRBJ1-2 and V is TRBV12-3 or TRBV12-4, with D unresolved. Trimming removed 5 bases at V and 4 bases at J, with 20 bases between. The CDR3 contains 16 residues. The CDR3: CASSPLPGALLYGYTF. The CDR3 coding sequence is TGTGCCAGCAGTCCTCTTCCCGGCGCCCTTCTCTATGGCTACACCTTC.

In its sample, this clonotype was seen a few times. This chain joins TRBV6-1 and TRBJ2-7; D is possibly TRBD1 (5 bases). Germline CDR1 and CDR2: MNHNS and SASEGT. Trimming left V 5 bases short and J 4 bases short, with 15 bases between. The CDR3 extends over 14 amino acids. The CDR3 loop reads CASSPLQGRYEQYF. Written as DNA, the CDR3 is TGTGCCAGCAGTCCTCTTCAGGGAAGGTACGAGCAGTACTTC.

This clonotype was picked up many times. The genes are TRBV7-2 and TRBJ1-2; no definite D call. The V gene lost 2 bases and the J gene lost 7 bases, with 14 bases spanning the gap. The CDR3 runs 14 residues. The V gene's germline CDR1 is SGHTA and CDR2 FQGNSA. The CDR3 DNA is TGTGCCAGCAGCTTAAGGCGCCAGGTTCCTGGCTACACCTTC. Translated, it gives CASSLRRQVPGYTF.

The V and J genes are TRBV20-1 and TRBJ2-3; the D is unclear. Germline loops: CDR1 DFQATT, CDR2 SNEGSKA (reference sequence). CDR3 length: 13 amino acids. Between the trimmed V and J ends, which lost 3 bases and 3 bases, there was a span of 10 bases. The CDR3 loop reads CSARAGRTDTQYF. The CDR3 nucleotides read TGCAGTGCTAGGGCCGGACGGACAGATACGCAGTATTTT.

The table lists this clonotype with many counts. V and J are TRBV7-6 and TRBJ2-2; TRBD1 might be the D (6 bases). CDR1 SGHVS and CDR2 FNYEAQ come from the germline V gene. Between the trimmed V and J ends, which lost 5 bases and 2 bases, there was a span of 15 bases. The CDR3 is 16 amino acids. CDR3 sequence: CASSQGSAANTGELFF. The CDR3 nucleotides are TGTGCCAGCAGCCAGGGGTCAGCAGCAAACACCGGGGAGCTGTTTTTT.

This clonotype has just a few counts. Written as DNA, the CDR3 is TGTGCCAGCAGCCAAGATTCGACAGCGGAAGAGACCCAGTACTTC. Protein product: CASSQDSTAEETQYF. V usage is TRBV3-1 and J usage is TRBJ2-5; D possibly uses TRBD1 or TRBD2 (5 bases each). This CDR3 region has 15 residues. Germline V gives CDR1 LGHDT, CDR2 YNNKEL (reference sequence). V was pared by 0 bases and J by 3 bases, with 11 bases between.

The J gene is TRBJ1-1, the V gene TRBV6-1; 7 bases fit TRBD1. Unmatched junction bases numbered 11, after V lost 8 bases and J lost 5 bases. The length of the CDR3 is 14 residues. CDR1 MNHNS and CDR2 SASEGT come from the germline V gene. This CDR3 is CASGREQGRTEAFF. CDR3 nucleotides: TGTGCCAGCGGCCGCGAACAGGGGAGGACTGAAGCTTTCTTT.

V and J are TRBV11-1 and TRBJ2-3; no reliable D call. The V and J ends lost 5 bases and 5 bases respectively, with 11 bases between them. From germline, CDR1 is SGHAT and CDR2 FQDESV (reference sequence). There are 13 residues in the CDR3. CDR3 DNA sequence: TGTGCCAGCAGCGCCCCAACCGGAGATACGCAGTATTTT. It specifies CASSAPTGDTQYF.

This clonotype was recorded a few times. V usage is TRBV7-7 and J usage is TRBJ2-2, with D possibly matching TRBD2 (6 bases). Trimming took off 2 bases at V and 1 base at J, with 8 bases between the two ends. Germline V gene data show CDR1 as SSHAT and CDR2 as FNYEAQ (reference sequence). This CDR3 spans 15 amino acids. CDR3 sequence reads: CASSLTGENTGELFF. CDR3 DNA: TGTGCCAGCAGCTTAACGGGAGAGAACACCGGGGAGCTGTTTTTT.

V usage is TRBV7-3 and J usage is TRBJ2-1, with a weak D call TRBD1 (5 bases). V lost 2 bases, J lost 9 bases, and 8 bases lay in between. The CDR3 is 12 amino acids. Germline-derived CDR1 and CDR2 are SGHTA and FQGTGA. CDR3 sequence: CASSLSGSEQFF. CDR3 nucleotide sequence: TGTGCCAGCAGCTTATCAGGGTCTGAGCAGTTCTTC. Drawing the rest from reference TRBV7-3 and TRBJ2-1, the complete variable domain is GAGVSQTPSNKVTEKGKYVELRCDPISGHTALYWYRQSLGQGPEFLIYFQGTGAADDSGLPNDRFFAVRPEGSVSTLKIQRTERGDSAVYLCASSLSGSEQFFGPGTRLTVL.

This chain connects TRBV29-1 to TRBJ2-7, with 9 nucleotides matching TRBD2. This CDR3 has 13 residues. In germline, CDR1 is SQVTM, CDR2 ANQGSEA. Trimming took 5 bases from V and 0 from J; bases not matched to a gene: 2. Written as DNA, the CDR3 is TGCAGCGTTCTAGCGGGGAGCTCCTACGAGCAGTACTTC. This gives the protein CSVLAGSSYEQYF.

DNA for the CDR3: TGTGCCAGCAGTTACTTCGCAGGCCGCGGGGAGCAGTTCTTC. Protein product: CASSYFAGRGEQFF. V usage is TRBV6-5 and J usage is TRBJ2-1, with a tentative D call TRBD2 (5 bases). The CDR3 runs 14 residues. Germline lookup yields CDR1 MNHEY and CDR2 SVGAGI. Trimming stripped 1 base from V and 10 bases from J, with 14 bases between.

The chain joins TRBV7-2 to TRBJ2-5; no reliable D call. Germline V CDR1 and CDR2: SGHTA, FQGNSA. V shed 10 bases and J shed 5 bases, with 14 bases lying between them. The CDR3 is 12 amino acids. This CDR3 reads CATRKTGETQYF. CDR3 in DNA: TGTGCCACCCGAAAGACGGGCGAGACCCAGTACTTC.

This clonotype appeared many times. The chain couples TRBV5-1 to TRBJ1-2, with 7 positions matching TRBD1. V lost 2 bases and J lost 2; bases outside the gene matches: 3. CDR1 and CDR2 from the germline V gene are SGHRS and YFSETQ. CDR3 length: 14 amino acids. The CDR3 sequence: CASSFRDSNYGYTF. CDR3 in DNA: TGCGCCAGCAGCTTCCGGGACAGCAACTATGGCTACACCTTC.

In this sample, this clonotype turned up many times. J is TRBJ2-3 and V is TRBV5-1; no reliable D call. This CDR3 is built from 15 residues. Trimming cost V 2 bases and J 0 bases, with 10 bases left between them. The germline gives CDR1 SGHRS, CDR2 YFSETQ. CDR3 sequence (DNA): TGCGCCAGCAGCTTTGGCGACGTTAGCACAGATACGCAGTATTTT. The encoded protein is CASSFGDVSTDTQYF.

This clonotype was observed a handful of times. The chain combines TRBV6-2 or TRBV6-3 with TRBJ1-6; no clear D. Trimming left V 11 bases short and J 7 bases short, with 18 bases between. Germline CDR1 and CDR2: MNHEY and SVGEGT. The CDR3 runs to 14 residues. CDR3 in amino acids: CADGSRGLNSPLHF. CDR3 nucleotide sequence: TGTGCCGACGGCTCCCGGGGATTGAATTCACCCCTCCACTTT.

Only a few counts were recorded for this clonotype. The chain is built from TRBV2 and TRBJ2-2; a weak D match, TRBD1 (5 bases). This CDR3 is built from 14 residues. Germline values: CDR1 SNHLY, CDR2 FYNNEI. V shed 6 bases and J shed 4 bases, with 12 bases lying between them. Here the CDR3 DNA reads TGTGCCAGCAGCCAAATCAGGGTCACCGGGGAGCTGTTTTTT. This sequence encodes CASSQIRVTGELFF.

The gene calls are TRBV5-1 and TRBJ1-5; no reliable D call. Germline values: CDR1 SGHRS, CDR2 YFSETQ. The V and J ends lost 3 bases and 5 bases respectively, with 18 bases between them. This CDR3 comprises 16 residues. The CDR3: CASSSMTNLGDQPQHF. CDR3 sequence (DNA): TGCGCCAGCAGCTCGATGACTAACCTGGGAGATCAGCCCCAGCATTTT.

This clonotype has a handful of counts. The genes are TRBV9 and TRBJ1-1; possibly TRBD1 for D (5 bases). Germline-derived CDR1 and CDR2 are SGDLS and YYNGEE. CDR3 length equals 13 residues. Deletions cut 0 bases from V and 4 bases from J, with 7 bases between. The CDR3 spells CASSVGGFTEAFF. DNA for the CDR3: TGTGCCAGCAGCGTAGGGGGGTTCACTGAAGCTTTCTTT.

There are a few counts of this clonotype. This chain joins TRBV7-2 and TRBJ2-2; 8 bases map to TRBD2. Germline V gene data show CDR1 as SGHTA and CDR2 as FQGNSA. This CDR3 is built from 16 residues. The junction had 5 bases not matched to a gene; V was cut back by 1 base and J by 4 bases. The CDR3 nucleotides read TGTGCCAGCAGCTTAGACGGGGGGGCCTTCACCGGGGAGCTGTTTTTT. This translates into CASSLDGGAFTGELFF. The entire variable domain, with the rest obtained from reference TRBV7-2 and TRBJ2-2, is as follows: GAGVSQSPSNKVTEKGKDVELRCDPISGHTALYWYRQSLGQGLEFLIYFQGNSAPDKSGLPSDRFSAERTGGSVSTLTIQRTQQEDSAVYLCASSLDGGAFTGELFFGEGSRLTVL.

This clonotype was picked up a small number of times. The chain recombines TRBV7-2 with TRBJ1-1; D is uncertain. V lost 7 bases to trimming and J lost 4 bases, with 16 bases between them. This CDR3 contains 14 residues. CDR1 SGHTA and CDR2 FQGNSA come from the germline V gene. Here the CDR3 DNA reads TGTGCCAGCAAATCAAACCTGGGTCGCACTGAAGCTTTCTTT. This encodes CASKSNLGRTEAFF. Full variable domain (outside the CDR3, taken from reference TRBV7-2 and TRBJ1-1): GAGVSQSPSNKVTEKGKDVELRCDPISGHTALYWYRQSLGQGLEFLIYFQGNSAPDKSGLPSDRFSAERTGGSVSTLTIQRTQQEDSAVYLCASKSNLGRTEAFFGQGTRLTVV.

This clonotype was counted only a few times. The chain uses TRBV5-6 and TRBJ2-4, with D tentatively TRBD1 (6 bases). V was cut by 4 bases and J by 10 bases, with 21 bases left in between. CDR3 size: 15 residues. The germline V gene encodes CDR1 SGHDT and CDR2 YYEEEE. The CDR3 DNA sequence: TGTGCCAGCAGCGCGACAGGCCCCAGCGTGCGTATTCAGTACTTC. Translating gives CASSATGPSVRIQYF.